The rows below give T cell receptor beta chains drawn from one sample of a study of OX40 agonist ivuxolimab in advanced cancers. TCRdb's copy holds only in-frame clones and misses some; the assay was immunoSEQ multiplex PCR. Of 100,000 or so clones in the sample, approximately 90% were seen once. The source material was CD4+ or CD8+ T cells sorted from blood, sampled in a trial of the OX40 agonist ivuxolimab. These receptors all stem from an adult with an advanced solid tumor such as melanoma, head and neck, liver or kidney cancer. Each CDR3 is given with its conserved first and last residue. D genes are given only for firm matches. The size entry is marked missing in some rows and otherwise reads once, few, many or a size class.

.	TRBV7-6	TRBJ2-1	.	CASREGVWSSYNEQFF	TGTGCCAGCAGAGAGGGGGTGTGGAGCTCCTACAATGAGCAGTTCTTC
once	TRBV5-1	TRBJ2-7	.	CASSGGLYYEQYF	TGCGCCAGCAGCGGCGGGCTCTACTACGAGCAGTACTTC
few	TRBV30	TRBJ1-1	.	CAWSRGRNTEAFF	TGTGCCTGGAGCAGGGGCAGGAACACTGAAGCTTTCTTT
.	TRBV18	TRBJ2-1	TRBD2	CASSGTSGSTDEQFF	TGTGCCAGCTCCGGAACTAGCGGGAGCACCGATGAGCAGTTCTTC
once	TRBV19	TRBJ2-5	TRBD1	CASSDRVKTQYF	TGTGCCAGTAGTGACAGGGTTAAGACCCAGTACTTC
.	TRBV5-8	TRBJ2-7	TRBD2	CASSKDGRTSPYEQYF	TGTGCCAGCAGTAAGGACGGTAGGACTAGCCCCTACGAGCAGTACTTC
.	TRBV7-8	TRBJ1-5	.	CASSSGTRRQPQHF	TGTGCCAGCAGCTCGGGGACTCGCCGCCAGCCCCAGCATTTT
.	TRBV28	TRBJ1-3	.	CASSSPSGRNTIYF	TGTGCCAGCAGTTCTCCCTCAGGGAGAAACACCATATATTTT
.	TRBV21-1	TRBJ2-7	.	CASSKGGQGRYEQYF	TGTGCCAGCAGCAAAGGGGGACAGGGACGCTACGAGCAGTACTTC
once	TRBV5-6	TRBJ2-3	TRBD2	CASSLGASGRAVDTQYF	TGTGCCAGCAGCTTGGGGGCTAGCGGGAGGGCCGTAGATACGCAGTATTTT
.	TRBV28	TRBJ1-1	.	CASSSLLRGGGTEAFF	TGTGCCAGCAGTTCACTCCTCAGGGGAGGAGGCACTGAAGCTTTCTTT
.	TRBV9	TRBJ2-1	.	CASSLIESSYNEQFF	TGTGCCAGCAGCCTTATAGAAAGCTCCTACAATGAGCAGTTCTTC
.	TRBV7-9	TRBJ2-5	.	CASSLGVAQETQYF	TGTGCCAGCAGCTTAGGCGTGGCACAAGAGACCCAGTACTTC
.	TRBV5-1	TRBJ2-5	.	CASSLGTVQETQYF	TGCGCCAGCAGCCTGGGGACGGTCCAAGAGACCCAGTACTTC
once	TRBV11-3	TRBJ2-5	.	CASSLSYQETQYF	TGTGCCAGCAGCTTATCTTACCAAGAGACCCAGTACTTC
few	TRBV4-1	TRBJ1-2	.	CASSFPGRTNYGYTF	TGCGCCAGCAGCTTCCCGGGCCGCACTAACTATGGCTACACCTTC
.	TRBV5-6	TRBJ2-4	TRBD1	CASSLAATGKNIQYF	TGTGCCAGCAGCTTGGCAGCGACAGGGAAAAACATTCAGTACTTC
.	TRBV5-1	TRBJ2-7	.	CASSLVAGSYEQYF	TGCGCCAGCAGCTTGGTGGCTGGTTCCTACGAGCAGTACTTC
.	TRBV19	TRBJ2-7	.	CASSRTGRGSYEQYF	TGTGCCAGTAGTCGGACAGGGCGGGGGTCCTACGAGCAGTACTTC
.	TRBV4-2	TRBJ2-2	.	CASSRTTSANTGELFF	TGTGCCAGCAGCCGAACGACCTCGGCGAACACCGGGGAGCTGTTTTTT
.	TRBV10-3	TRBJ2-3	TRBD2	CAIRASGAGADTQYF	TGTGCCATCAGGGCTTCTGGGGCGGGAGCAGATACGCAGTATTTT
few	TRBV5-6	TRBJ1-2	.	CASSLGRDRELNGYTF	TGTGCCAGCAGCTTGGGCCGAGACAGAGAGTTGAATGGCTACACCTTC
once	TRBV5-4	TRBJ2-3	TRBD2	CASSGGTSGIGTDTQYF	TGTGCCAGCAGCGGTGGGACTAGCGGGATAGGCACAGATACGCAGTATTTT
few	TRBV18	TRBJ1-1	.	CASSQQGGTEAFF	TGTGCCAGCTCTCAACAGGGCGGCACTGAAGCTTTCTTT
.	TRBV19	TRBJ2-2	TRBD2	CASSIVGLAGVNTGELFF	TGTGCCAGTAGTATAGTCGGACTAGCGGGAGTGAACACCGGGGAGCTGTTTTTT
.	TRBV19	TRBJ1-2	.	CASSMAGRFYGYTF	TGTGCCAGTAGTATGGCAGGGAGGTTTTATGGCTACACCTTC
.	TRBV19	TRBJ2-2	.	CASSMGVTGELFF	TGTGCCAGTAGTATGGGGGTCACCGGGGAGCTGTTTTTT
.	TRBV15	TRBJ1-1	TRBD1	CATSRRTGNTEAFF	TGTGCCACCAGCCGCAGGACAGGGAACACTGAAGCTTTCTTT
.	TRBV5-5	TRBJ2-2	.	CASRESSGTGELFF	TGTGCCAGCAGGGAAAGCTCGGGCACCGGGGAGCTGTTTTTT
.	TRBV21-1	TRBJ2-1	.	CASRKGKDGAGGMHYNEQFF	TGTGCCAGCAGAAAAGGTAAGGATGGAGCGGGAGGGATGCACTACAATGAGCAGTTCTTC
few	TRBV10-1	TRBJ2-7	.	CASSVGANGEQYF	TGCGCCAGCAGTGTGGGGGCGAATGGCGAGCAGTACTTC
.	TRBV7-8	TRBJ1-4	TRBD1	CASSSTGVSEKLFF	TGTGCCAGCAGCTCGACAGGGGTCAGTGAAAAACTGTTTTTT
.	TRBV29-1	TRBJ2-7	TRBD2	CSVFERELQYF	TGCAGCGTTTTCGAGCGGGAGCTGCAGTACTTC
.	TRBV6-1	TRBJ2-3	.	CASGDRGSTDTQYF	TGTGCCAGCGGGGACCGGGGGAGCACAGATACGCAGTATTTT
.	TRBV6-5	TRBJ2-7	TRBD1	CASSYSVRGPYEQYF	TGTGCCAGCAGTTACTCAGTTAGGGGGCCCTACGAGCAGTACTTC
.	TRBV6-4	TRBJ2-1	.	CASSERGGYNEQFF	TGTGCCAGCAGTGAGAGGGGCGGTTACAATGAGCAGTTCTTC
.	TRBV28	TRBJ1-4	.	CASSLYGGKGEKLFF	TGTGCCAGCAGTTTATACGGGGGTAAAGGTGAAAAACTGTTTTTT
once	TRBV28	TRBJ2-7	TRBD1	CASSSPGQGKRNEQYF	TGTGCCAGCAGCTCTCCCGGACAGGGCAAAAGGAACGAGCAGTACTTC
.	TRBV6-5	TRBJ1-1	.	CASGRGTEAFF	TGTGCCAGCGGGAGGGGCACTGAAGCTTTCTTT
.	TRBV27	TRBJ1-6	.	CATGNNSPLHF	TGTGCCACGGGGAATAATTCACCCCTCCACTTT